The clone carrying this T cell receptor beta chain has only one observation. The antigen remains unidentified. This entry comes from a study of Ad26.COV2.S vaccination and SARS-CoV-2 variants. The length of the CDR3 is 13 residues. The germline gives CDR1 MGHRA, CDR2 YSYEKL. V was clipped by 0 bases and J by 14 bases, with 14 bases between them. Study-level points and caveats: The authors reported substantial breadth in spike-specific CD8+ and CD4+ T cell responses after vaccination.

Specified treatment: roughly 18 received Ad26.COV2.S at low or high dose, single or two shots; roughly 5 received placebo; per-sample allocation not given. Vaccine and placebo recipients were sampled on day 63 after the first injection. An adult aged 18-55 years in Boston served as the donor. The protocol was immunoSEQ multiplex PCR, while the TCRdb copy is restricted to in-frame clones and leaves out a portion. This sample yields 240,000 or so clones, of which more than 75% are seen a single time; around 10% belongs to the top ten. The rearrangement links TRBV4-1 to TRBJ1-5; D gene uncertain. Specimen: peripheral blood, collected in a trial of Ad26.COV2.S vaccine versus placebo. This receptor was taken from a person between 18 and 65 years old who received the Ad26.COV2.S COVID-19 vaccine or a placebo. CDR3 in amino acids: CASSQDLGRDKHF. The CDR3 DNA is TGCGCCAGCAGCCAAGATCTAGGACGGGATAAGCATTTT.